The 21 T cell receptor beta chains reported below all come from one sample, sequenced in a study of blood T cell repertoires in COVID-19. Repertoires were generated with immunoSEQ multiplex PCR, while TCRdb's copy carries only in-frame clones and drops some. The sample yields roughly 280,000 clones, about 90% seen once. Sequenced material: peripheral blood. The origin of the receptors is a woman in her 50s who had recovered from COVID-19.

The J gene is TRBJ1-4, the V gene TRBV4-1; 8 nucleotides match TRBD1. V was pared by 1 base and J by 7 bases, with 5 bases of the junction left unmatched. From germline, CDR1 is MGHRA and CDR2 YSYEKL. The length of the CDR3 is 15 residues. CDR3 protein: CASSQGLGQGEKLFF. CDR3 sequence (DNA): TGCGCCAGCAGCCAAGGCCTCGGACAGGGTGAAAAACTGTTTTTT.

CDR3: CASSADWIPPATQYF. In DNA, the CDR3 is TGTGCCAGCAGCGCGGACTGGATCCCCCCCGCTACGCAGTATTTT. The rearrangement links TRBV7-2 to TRBJ2-3; D perhaps matches TRBD2 (5 bases). V was shortened by 5 bases and J by 8 bases, with 20 bases between the two germline ends. This CDR3 region has 15 residues. The germline CDR1 and CDR2 sequences are SGHTA and FQGNSA.

The chain combines TRBV5-1 with TRBJ2-2, with D perhaps matching TRBD1 (5 bases). The germline CDR1 and CDR2 sequences are SGHRS and YFSETQ. V was cut by 0 bases and J by 2 bases, with 8 bases left in between. CDR3 length: 15 amino acids. The CDR3 nucleotides are TGCGCCAGCAGCTTGGGACAGATAAACACCGGGGAGCTGTTTTTT. Protein product: CASSLGQINTGELFF.

V gene TRBV28 combines with J gene TRBJ2-5; the D gene is possibly TRBD1 (6 bases). The CDR3 covers 14 residues. Germline loops: CDR1 MDHEN, CDR2 SYDVKM. V lost 3 bases and J 4 bases, leaving 12 bases between the germline ends. In nucleotides, the CDR3 is TGTGCCAGCAGTTTCCAGGGGTCGGGAGAGACCCAGTACTTC. Its protein is CASSFQGSGETQYF.

V and J are TRBV5-4 and TRBJ2-5; 8 positions agree with TRBD2. V trimming: 4 bases; J trimming: 5 bases; junction bases outside the gene matches: 10. Germline V gene data show CDR1 as SGHNT and CDR2 as YYREEE (reference sequence). CDR3 size: 15 residues. For the CDR3, the DNA is TGTGCCAGCAGCATGGAGCGGGGGAAAATGGAGACCCAGTACTTC. Its protein is CASSMERGKMETQYF.

The V and J genes are TRBV7-2 and TRBJ2-7, with unresolved D. This CDR3 has 13 residues. V lost 5 bases and J 3 bases, leaving 11 bases between the germline ends. Germline V lookup: CDR1 SGHTA, CDR2 FQGNSA. CDR3 DNA sequence: TGTGCCAGCAGCACAGCATACTTCTACGAGCAGTACTTC. Translating it yields CASSTAYFYEQYF.

The sample holds many counts of this clone. This chain uses TRBV4-2 with TRBJ1-1, with D unclear. The germline V gene has CDR1 LGHNA and CDR2 YNFKEQ. V lost 0 bases to trimming and J lost 12 bases, with 20 bases between them. This CDR3 is built from 15 residues. CDR3 DNA sequence: TGTGCCAGCAGCCAAGAAGGTTCGAGGAGGGCCGCAACTTTCTTT. This codes for CASSQEGSRRAATFF.

This chain joins TRBV25-1 and TRBJ2-3; TRBD2 might be the D (5 bases). CDR3 length: 13 amino acids. The V end lost 5 bases, the J end lost 1 base, and 7 bases lay between the germline ends. CDR1 and CDR2 from the germline V gene are MGHDK and SYGVNS. This CDR3 is CASSPAGTDTQYF. CDR3 nucleotide sequence: TGTGCCAGCAGTCCAGCGGGCACAGATACGCAGTATTTT.

This chain joins TRBV7-2 and TRBJ2-7; 8 bases agree with TRBD1. V dropped 6 bases and J dropped 0; count of bases not matched to a gene: 10. The germline V gene has CDR1 SGHTA and CDR2 FQGNSA. The CDR3 contains 16 residues. CDR3 sequence: CASSSTGASFSYEQYF. CDR3 sequence (DNA): TGTGCCAGCAGTTCGACAGGGGCTTCTTTCTCCTACGAGCAGTACTTC.

The V gene is TRBV20-1, the J gene TRBJ2-2; perhaps TRBD2 as D (7 bases). The germline CDR1 and CDR2 sequences are DFQATT and SNEGSKA (reference sequence). The CDR3 is made up of 18 amino acids. Trimming removed 3 bases from V and 7 bases from J, with 27 bases in between. The chain's CDR3 is CSASISFLGAGEHGELFF. The CDR3 DNA follows: TGCAGTGCTAGTATCTCCTTTCTGGGGGCGGGAGAACACGGGGAGCTGTTTTTT.

This chain links TRBV27 with TRBJ2-7; 10 bases agree with TRBD2. Looked up from germline, CDR1 is MNHEY and CDR2 is SMNVEV (reference sequence). The J segment lost 0 bases and the V segment lost 6 bases, leaving 2 bases of the junction unmatched. CDR3 length: 14 amino acids. CDR3 in DNA: TGTGCCAGCAGACCTAGCGGGGGCTCCTACGAGCAGTACTTC. Translation: CASRPSGGSYEQYF.

The chain combines TRBV15 with TRBJ2-2, with unresolved D. The CDR3 length is 15 residues. Germline V gene sequence: CDR1 LNHNV, CDR2 YYDKDF (reference sequence). Trimming shortened V by 1 base and J by 0 bases, and 6 bases separated the two germline ends. CDR3 in amino acids: CATSRATANTGELFF. The CDR3, as DNA: TGTGCCACCAGCAGAGCAACAGCGAACACCGGGGAGCTGTTTTTT.

The chain joins TRBV6-4 to TRBJ1-1; D perhaps matches TRBD1 (5 bases). Trimming removed 3 bases at V and 4 bases at J, with 9 bases between. Per the germline V gene, CDR1 is MRHNA and CDR2 is SNTAGT. This CDR3 is built from 13 residues. CDR3: CASSEGVGTEAFF. In DNA, the CDR3 is TGTGCCAGCAGTGAAGGGGTTGGCACTGAAGCTTTCTTT.

J is TRBJ2-1 and V is TRBV19; 8 nucleotides match TRBD1. The CDR3 sequence is 14 residues long. Trimming at V came to 5 bases and at J to 6 bases, leaving 6 bases not matched to a gene. Per the germline V gene, CDR1 is LNHDA and CDR2 is SQIVND (reference sequence). CDR3 bases: TGTGCCAGTAGTCTCAGGGGGCGCTTCAATGAGCAGTTCTTC. Protein product: CASSLRGRFNEQFF.

This clone was seen more than once but under ten times. The chain recombines TRBV4-2 with TRBJ2-4, with D possibly matching TRBD2 (6 bases). This CDR3 comprises 18 residues. Germline assignment: CDR1 LGHNA and CDR2 YNFKEQ. Trimming cost V 0 bases and J 0 bases, with 15 bases left between them. CDR3 protein: CASSQDLWGGLAKNIQYF. The CDR3 DNA is TGTGCCAGCAGCCAAGATTTGTGGGGAGGCCTAGCCAAAAACATTCAGTACTTC.

V and J are TRBV28 and TRBJ2-7; 12 positions match TRBD1. The germline V gene encodes CDR1 MDHEN and CDR2 SYDVKM. The V and J ends lost 8 bases and 7 bases, in that order; junction bases with no gene match: 9. The CDR3 runs 14 residues. CDR3 bases: TGTGCCAGCGTTCCGGGACAGGGGGCGGGTGAGCAGTACTTC. It yields the protein CASVPGQGAGEQYF.

Turning to this clone: A read error may be the cause here, since a much bigger clone is one base away. The J gene is TRBJ2-5, the V gene TRBV5-4; D might be TRBD2 (6 bases). V lost 4 bases and J lost 5, with 6 bases in between. The CDR3 loop spans 11 amino acids. CDR1 is SGHNT, CDR2 YYREEE, per germline (reference sequence). The CDR3 DNA sequence: TGTGCCAGCAGCCGGGGGGAGACCCAGTACTTC. This codes for CASSRGETQYF.

The chain recombines TRBV19 with TRBJ1-2, with TRBD1 matching over 10 bases. Germline trimming cut 1 base from V and 6 bases from J; bases unmatched to any gene: 8. CDR3 length: 16 amino acids. Germline V gives CDR1 LNHDA, CDR2 SQIVND (reference sequence). The CDR3 spells CASSIAQPGQGNGYTF. The CDR3 DNA reads as TGTGCCAGTAGTATAGCCCAACCGGGACAGGGGAATGGCTACACCTTC.

CDR3 sequence: CAISDDRNSYNEQFF. CDR3 in DNA: TGTGCCATCAGTGATGACAGGAACTCCTACAATGAGCAGTTCTTC. This rearrangement joins TRBV10-3 to TRBJ2-1; TRBD1 is a possible D gene (6 bases). The CDR3 has 15 amino acids. V lost 3 bases to trimming and J lost 0 bases, with 9 bases between them. Germline CDR1 ENHRY, CDR2 SYGVKD.

This chain connects TRBV9 to TRBJ1-1, with 9 bases matching TRBD1. The CDR3 is 19 residues long. Germline CDR1 is SGDLS and CDR2 is YYNGEE. Trimming removed 0 bases from V and 4 bases from J; junction bases left unmatched: 16. The CDR3: CASSVVVDNNRGLGTEAFF. CDR3 DNA sequence: TGTGCCAGCAGCGTAGTGGTAGATAATAACAGGGGGCTGGGCACTGAAGCTTTCTTT.

This chain uses TRBV7-2 with TRBJ1-1; D is unresolved. The CDR3 runs 13 residues. The V end was cut by 1 base, the J end by 6 bases, with 9 bases between. Germline-derived CDR1 and CDR2 are SGHTA and FQGNSA. CDR3: CASSLVSGSEAFF. CDR3 in DNA: TGTGCCAGCAGCTTAGTGTCGGGTTCTGAAGCTTTCTTT.